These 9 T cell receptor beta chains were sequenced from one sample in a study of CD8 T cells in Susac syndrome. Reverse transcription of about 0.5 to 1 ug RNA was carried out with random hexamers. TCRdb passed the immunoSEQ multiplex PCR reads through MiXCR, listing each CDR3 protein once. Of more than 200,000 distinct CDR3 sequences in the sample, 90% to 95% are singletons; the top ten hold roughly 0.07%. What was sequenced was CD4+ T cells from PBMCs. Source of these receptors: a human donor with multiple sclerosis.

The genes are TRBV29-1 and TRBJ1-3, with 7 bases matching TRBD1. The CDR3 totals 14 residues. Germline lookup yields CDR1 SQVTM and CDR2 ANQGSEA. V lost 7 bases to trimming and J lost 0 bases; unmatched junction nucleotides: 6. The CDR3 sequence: CSAEEGASGNTIYF. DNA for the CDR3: TGCAGCGCCGAAGAGGGGGCCTCTGGAAACACCATATATTTT.

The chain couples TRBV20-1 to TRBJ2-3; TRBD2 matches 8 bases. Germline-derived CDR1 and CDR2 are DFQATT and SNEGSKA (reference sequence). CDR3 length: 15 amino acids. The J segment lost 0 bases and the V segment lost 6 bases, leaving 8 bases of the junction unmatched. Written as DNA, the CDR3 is TGCAGTGCCCTGACGGCTAGCGGGAGCACAGATACGCAGTATTTT. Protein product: CSALTASGSTDTQYF.

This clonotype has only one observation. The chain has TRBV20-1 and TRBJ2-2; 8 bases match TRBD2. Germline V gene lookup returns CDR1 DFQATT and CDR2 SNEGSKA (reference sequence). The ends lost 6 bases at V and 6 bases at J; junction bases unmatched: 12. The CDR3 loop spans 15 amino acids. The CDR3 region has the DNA TGCAGTGCCCGTCGAGCGGGAGAGGTTTCCGGGGAGCTGTTTTTT. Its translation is CSARRAGEVSGELFF.

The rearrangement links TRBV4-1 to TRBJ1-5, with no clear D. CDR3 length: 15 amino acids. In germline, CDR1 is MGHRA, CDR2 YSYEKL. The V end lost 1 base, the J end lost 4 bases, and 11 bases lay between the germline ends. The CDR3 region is CASSQGPAANQPQHF. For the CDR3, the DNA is TGCGCCAGCAGCCAAGGTCCGGCAGCGAATCAGCCCCAGCATTTT.

CDR3 sequence reads: CSARLRLWGTSGGPGETQYF. CDR3 coding DNA: TGCAGTGCTAGACTCCGACTATGGGGGACTAGCGGGGGACCTGGGGAGACCCAGTACTTC. The J gene is TRBJ2-5, the V gene TRBV20-1, with 14 bases fitting TRBD2. Germline CDR1 reads DFQATT; CDR2 reads SNEGSKA (reference sequence). The CDR3 contains 20 residues. Trimming cost V 2 bases and J 5 bases; bases outside gene matches: 19.

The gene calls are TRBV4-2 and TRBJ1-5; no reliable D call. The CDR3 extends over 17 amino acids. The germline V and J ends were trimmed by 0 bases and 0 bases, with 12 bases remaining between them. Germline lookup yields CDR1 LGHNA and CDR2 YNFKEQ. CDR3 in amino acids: CASSQDPGAPSNQPQHF. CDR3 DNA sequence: TGTGCCAGCAGCCAAGATCCGGGAGCCCCTAGCAATCAGCCCCAGCATTTT.

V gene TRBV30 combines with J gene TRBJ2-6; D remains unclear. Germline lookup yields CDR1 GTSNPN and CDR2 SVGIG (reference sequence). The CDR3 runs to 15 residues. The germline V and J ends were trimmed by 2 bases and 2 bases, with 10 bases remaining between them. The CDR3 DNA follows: TGTGCCTGGAGTTGGGCAGGCACTGGGGCCAACGTCCTGACTTTC. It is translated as CAWSWAGTGANVLTF. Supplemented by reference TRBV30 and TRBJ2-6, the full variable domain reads SQTIHQWPATLVQPVGSPLSLECTVEGTSNPNLYWYRQAAGRGLQLLFYSVGIGQISSEVPQNLSASRPQDRQFILSSKKLLLSDSGFYLCAWSWAGTGANVLTFGAGSRLTVL.

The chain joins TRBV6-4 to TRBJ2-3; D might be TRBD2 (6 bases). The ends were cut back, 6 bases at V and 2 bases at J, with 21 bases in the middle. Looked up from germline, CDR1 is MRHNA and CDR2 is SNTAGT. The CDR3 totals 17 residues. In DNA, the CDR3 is TGTGCCAGCAGCCCCGAGGGGACTTCCCTCCTCACAGATACGCAGTATTTT. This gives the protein CASSPEGTSLLTDTQYF.

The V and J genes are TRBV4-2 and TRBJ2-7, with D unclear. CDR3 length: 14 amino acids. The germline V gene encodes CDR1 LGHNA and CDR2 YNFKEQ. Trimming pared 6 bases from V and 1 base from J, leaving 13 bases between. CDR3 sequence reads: CASSPGPGSYEQYV. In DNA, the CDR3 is TGTGCCAGCAGTCCCGGACCGGGTTCCTACGAGCAGTACGTC.